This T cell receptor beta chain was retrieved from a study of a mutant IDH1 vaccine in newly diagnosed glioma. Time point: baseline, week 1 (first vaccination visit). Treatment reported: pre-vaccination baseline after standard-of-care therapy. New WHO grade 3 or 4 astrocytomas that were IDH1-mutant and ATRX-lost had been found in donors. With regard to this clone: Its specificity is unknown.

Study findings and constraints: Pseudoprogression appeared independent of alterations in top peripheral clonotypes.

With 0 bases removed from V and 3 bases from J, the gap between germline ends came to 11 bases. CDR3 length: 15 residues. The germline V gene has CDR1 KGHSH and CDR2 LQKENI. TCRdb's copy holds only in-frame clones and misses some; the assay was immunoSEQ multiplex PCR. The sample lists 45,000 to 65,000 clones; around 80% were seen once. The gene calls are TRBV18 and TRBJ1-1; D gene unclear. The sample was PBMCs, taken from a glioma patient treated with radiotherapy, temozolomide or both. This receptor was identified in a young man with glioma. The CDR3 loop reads CASSPPLTKDTEAFF. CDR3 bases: TGTGCCAGCTCACCACCTCTGACAAAGGACACTGAAGCTTTCTTT.